These 22 T cell receptor beta chains originate from one sample sequenced in a study of blood T cell repertoires in COVID-19. The protocol was immunoSEQ multiplex PCR, while the TCRdb copy is restricted to in-frame clones and leaves out a portion. The sample includes some 120,000 clones, 88% seen only once; the top ten take roughly 1%. Sequenced material: peripheral blood. The origin of the receptors is a woman aged 50 to 60 with active or convalescent COVID-19.

The rearrangement uses TRBV24-1 and TRBJ2-5; 7 nucleotides match TRBD2. With 5 bases clipped from V and 5 bases from J, the junction kept 7 bases outside the gene matches. CDR3 length: 14 amino acids. The germline V gene encodes CDR1 KGHDR and CDR2 SFDVKD. In nucleotides, the CDR3 is TGTGCCACCAGTGCCAGGGAGGGGCGGGAGACCCAGTACTTC. Translating gives CATSAREGRETQYF.

The chain links TRBV3-1 (or the pseudogene TRBV3-2) to TRBJ2-2; 7 bases align to TRBD2. Germline V CDR1 and CDR2: LGHDT, YNNKEL (reference sequence). This CDR3 has 17 residues. With V trimmed by 1 base and J by 1 base, 6 bases remained unmatched. The CDR3 coding sequence is TGTGCCAGCAGCCAAGCCCTCCCTAGCGGGAACACCGGGGAGCTGTTTTTT. Amino acid sequence: CASSQALPSGNTGELFF.

The V gene is TRBV4-2, the J gene TRBJ2-7; 7 nucleotides line up with TRBD2. Germline V gene sequence: CDR1 LGHNA, CDR2 YNFKEQ. V shed 1 base, J shed 5 bases, and the junction held 5 bases outside the gene matches. This CDR3 is 14 amino acids long. The CDR3 region is CASSQVTSYDEQYF. Here the CDR3 DNA reads TGTGCCAGCAGCCAAGTGACTAGCTACGACGAGCAGTACTTC.

The rearrangement links TRBV24-1 to TRBJ2-2; D is unresolved. The germline V and J ends were trimmed by 3 bases and 1 base, with 8 bases remaining between them. Germline CDR1 KGHDR, CDR2 SFDVKD. CDR3 size: 15 residues. CDR3: CATSDPNLNTGELFF. The CDR3 coding sequence is TGTGCCACCAGTGATCCCAATTTGAACACCGGGGAGCTGTTTTTT.

The gene calls are TRBV27 and TRBJ1-6; D might be TRBD1 (6 bases). Germline V lookup: CDR1 MNHEY, CDR2 SMNVEV (reference sequence). The V end lost 6 bases, the J end lost 9 bases, and 18 bases lay between the germline ends. The CDR3 runs to 15 residues. DNA of the CDR3: TGTGCCAGCAGCCTCCAGGGGAGCTGGTTTTCACCCCTCCACTTT. This codes for CASSLQGSWFSPLHF.

This chain's CDR3 is CASSSGLAGLSYEQYF. In DNA form, the CDR3 reads TGCGCCAGCAGCTCGGGGCTAGCGGGCCTCTCCTACGAGCAGTACTTC. J is TRBJ2-7 and V is TRBV5-1; 8 bases align to TRBD2. Germline lookup yields CDR1 SGHRS and CDR2 YFSETQ. The length of the CDR3 is 16 residues. V shed 3 bases and J 0 bases; nucleotides not matched to a gene: 8.

A remark on this clone: At one boundary the junction diverges from the germline segment, which might be a read error. The chain couples TRBV12-3 or TRBV12-4 to TRBJ1-2; possibly TRBD1 for D (5 bases). There are 8 residues in the CDR3. CDR3 loop: CASSWGLF. In nucleotides, the CDR3 is TGTGCCAGCAGTTGGGGCCTCTTC.

The chain is built from TRBV29-1 and TRBJ1-2; TRBD1 matches at 9 bases. This CDR3 has 15 residues. Per germline, CDR1 SQVTM and CDR2 ANQGSEA. Germline trimming cut 6 bases from V and 1 base from J; bases unmatched to any gene: 9. CDR3 sequence (DNA): TGCAGCGTGCACCAACAGGGGGCCGTTAACTATGGCTACACCTTC. This sequence encodes CSVHQQGAVNYGYTF.

This clone has only one observation. This chain links TRBV25-1 with TRBJ2-7; 8 positions match TRBD2. This CDR3 is 14 amino acids long. In germline, CDR1 is MGHDK, CDR2 SYGVNS. J lost 5 bases, V lost 5 bases, and 8 bases had no gene match. The CDR3 loop reads CASSLSGGFNEQYF. In nucleotides, the CDR3 is TGTGCCAGCAGTCTCAGCGGGGGATTCAACGAGCAGTACTTC.

This chain links TRBV6-5 with TRBJ2-2, with TRBD1 identical over 7 bases. Trimming took 11 bases from V and 0 from J; bases not matched to a gene: 6. The germline V gene encodes CDR1 MNHEY and CDR2 SVGAGI. The CDR3 totals 14 residues. Here the CDR3 DNA reads TGTGCCGCATCGGACAGGCCGAACACCGGGGAGCTGTTTTTT. This codes for CAASDRPNTGELFF.

The genes are TRBV7-2 and TRBJ2-7; maybe TRBD2 (6 bases). This CDR3 has 16 amino acids. V was shortened by 1 base and J by 2 bases, with 15 bases between the two germline ends. Germline CDR1 is SGHTA and CDR2 is FQGNSA. The CDR3 bases are TGTGCCAGCAGCTTAGTTGTGGGAGGAAGCACCTACGAGCAGTACTTC. Protein product: CASSLVVGGSTYEQYF.

About this clone itself: Other DNA sequences within the sample encode an identical CDR3. The chain is built from TRBV4-2 and TRBJ2-5, with TRBD2 matching 10 bases. Germline loops: CDR1 LGHNA, CDR2 YNFKEQ. Trimming removed 1 base from V and 7 bases from J; junction bases left unmatched: 9. The CDR3 contains 16 residues. The CDR3 is CASSQVLAGVGGTQYF. The CDR3 nucleotides are TGTGCCAGCAGCCAAGTGCTAGCGGGAGTCGGGGGGACCCAGTACTTC.

The table lists this clone with a few counts. The genes are TRBV19 and TRBJ1-4, with D possibly being TRBD1 (5 bases). The germline gives CDR1 LNHDA, CDR2 SQIVND (reference sequence). The CDR3 length is 14 residues. V was cut by 9 bases and J by 7 bases, with 18 bases left in between. The CDR3 DNA reads TGTGCCAGCGGGGGTATGGGGCTTGGTGAAAAACTGTTTTTT. As protein: CASGGMGLGEKLFF.

The V and J genes are TRBV7-2 and TRBJ2-7, with TRBD2 matching 8 bases. This CDR3 region has 13 residues. Trimming cost V 5 bases and J 3 bases; bases outside gene matches: 3. CDR1 is SGHTA and CDR2 is FQGNSA in the germline V gene. CDR3 sequence (DNA): TGTGCCAGCAGCCAACGGGGGGGCTACGAGCAGTACTTC. Its protein is CASSQRGGYEQYF.

The chain combines TRBV4-2 with TRBJ2-3, with 7 nucleotides matching TRBD2. Losses at the gene ends were 3 bases for V and 2 bases for J; bases not matched to a gene: 8. Looked up from germline, CDR1 is LGHNA and CDR2 is YNFKEQ. The CDR3 consists of 16 residues. The CDR3 spells CASSQAIAGYTDTQYF. The DNA for the CDR3 is TGTGCCAGCAGCCAGGCTATAGCGGGTTACACAGATACGCAGTATTTT.

The CDR3 DNA reads TGTGCCAGCAGCTTAGCAGGCCCTTTCTCTCCGGGGGAGACCCAGTACTTC. Residues: CASSLAGPFSPGETQYF. This chain joins TRBV7-2 and TRBJ2-5; a possible D gene is TRBD2 (5 bases). This CDR3 has 17 amino acids. V was cut by 0 bases and J by 5 bases, with 19 bases left in between. CDR1 is SGHTA and CDR2 is FQGNSA in the germline V gene.

The chain recombines TRBV7-8 with TRBJ1-2; unclear D gene. Trimming took off 3 bases at V and 2 bases at J, with 7 bases between the two ends. This CDR3 contains 13 residues. CDR1 is SGHVS and CDR2 is FQNEAQ in the germline V gene. CDR3 sequence reads: CASSLQRNYGYTF. CDR3 sequence (DNA): TGTGCCAGCAGCTTGCAACGGAACTATGGCTACACCTTC.

The chain couples TRBV9 to TRBJ1-3; D is unclear. Trimming pared 0 bases from V and 1 base from J, leaving 20 bases between. This CDR3 has 19 residues. The V gene's germline CDR1 is SGDLS and CDR2 YYNGEE. Here the CDR3 DNA reads TGTGCCAGCAGCGTAGTAGCCGATCAGACCCTGAATTCTGGAAACACCATATATTTT. Translating gives CASSVVADQTLNSGNTIYF.

The chain couples TRBV19 to TRBJ2-1, with a tentative D call TRBD1 (6 bases). CDR1 and CDR2 (germline): LNHDA, SQIVND (reference sequence). The CDR3 has 13 amino acids. V gave up 0 bases and J gave up 8 bases, with 8 bases separating them. This chain's CDR3 is CASSIERGYEQFF. The CDR3 region has the DNA TGTGCCAGTAGTATAGAAAGGGGGTATGAGCAGTTCTTC.

This sequence joins TRBV6-1 and TRBJ2-4; 9 nucleotides line up with TRBD1. V was clipped by 2 bases and J by 4 bases; unmatched bases: 6. This CDR3 region has 16 residues. The germline V gene has CDR1 MNHNS and CDR2 SASEGT. This chain's CDR3 is CASSERTGQGKNIQYF. The CDR3 DNA is TGTGCCAGCAGTGAACGAACGGGACAGGGTAAAAACATTCAGTACTTC.

This clone was detected only a few times. V gene TRBV19 combines with J gene TRBJ1-4; a possible D gene is TRBD1 (5 bases). Germline CDR1 is LNHDA and CDR2 is SQIVND (reference sequence). The CDR3 runs 14 residues. Trimming removed 7 bases from V and 6 bases from J, with 15 bases in between. CDR3 DNA: TGTGCCAGTATGGAGAGACAGTACCATGAAAAACTGTTTTTT. Translating it yields CASMERQYHEKLFF.

V is TRBV11-2 and J is TRBJ1-6; the D is unclear. In germline, CDR1 is SGHAT, CDR2 FQNNGV. The CDR3 is made up of 13 amino acids. The V end lost 3 bases, the J end lost 3 bases, and 3 bases lay between the germline ends. The CDR3 bases are TGTGCCAGCAGCTTGCGCTATAATTCACCCCTCCACTTT. Its protein product is CASSLRYNSPLHF.